One and the same sample provided the 32 T cell receptor beta chains below, sequenced in a study of CD8 T cells in Susac syndrome. Random hexamers were used to reverse transcribe about 0.5 to 1 ug of RNA. Each CDR3 protein is one row after TCRdb ran MiXCR on the immunoSEQ multiplex PCR reads. The profile shows some 130,000 distinct CDR3 sequences, approximately 90% of them singletons. Sequenced sample: CD8+ T cells from PBMCs. These receptors were obtained from a human donor with multiple sclerosis.

The CDR3 sequence is CASSQDEANYNEQFF. CDR3 sequence (DNA): TGCGCCAGCAGCCAAGATGAGGCCAATTACAATGAGCAGTTCTTC. The V gene is TRBV4-3, the J gene TRBJ2-1; D unclear. Per the germline V gene, CDR1 is LGHNA and CDR2 is YSLEER. Trimming left V 0 bases short and J 4 bases short, with 10 bases between. The CDR3 spans 15 residues.

CDR3 residues: CSVEMGDLYNEQFF. CDR3 coding DNA: TGCAGCGTTGAGATGGGGGATTTATACAATGAGCAGTTCTTC. J is TRBJ2-1 and V is TRBV29-1; D possibly matches TRBD1 or TRBD2 (5 bases each). Trimming cost V 3 bases and J 4 bases, with 13 bases left between them. The CDR3 consists of 14 residues. Germline V gene data show CDR1 as SQVTM and CDR2 as ANQGSEA.

The chain couples TRBV5-1 to TRBJ2-7; D uncertain. Trimming cost V 1 base and J 5 bases, with 10 bases left between them. Germline V gene data show CDR1 as SGHRS and CDR2 as YFSETQ. The CDR3 spans 13 residues. The CDR3 loop is CASSLLGGHEQYF. The CDR3, as DNA: TGCGCCAGCAGCTTGTTGGGTGGTCACGAGCAGTACTTC.

The rearrangement joins TRBV29-1 to TRBJ1-1; D is ambiguous. Germline loops: CDR1 SQVTM, CDR2 ANQGSEA. V was pared by 3 bases and J by 10 bases, with 12 bases between. This CDR3 has 11 amino acids. The CDR3 sequence is CSVDVEAGAFF. The CDR3 nucleotides read TGCAGCGTTGATGTGGAGGCGGGAGCTTTCTTT.

The V and J genes are TRBV12-3 or TRBV12-4 and TRBJ2-3, with D unclear. This CDR3 spans 14 amino acids. The V end was cut by 0 bases, the J end by 4 bases, with 8 bases between. DNA for the CDR3: TGTGCCAGCAGTTTAGCGCTCTTGGCAGATACGCAGTATTTT. Translating gives CASSLALLADTQYF.

CDR3 in DNA: TGTGCCAGCAGCGTAGGCGGTAGCGGGACTGGGGAGCAGTACTTC. Protein product: CASSVGGSGTGEQYF. This rearrangement joins TRBV9 to TRBJ2-7; the match to TRBD2 covers 8 bases. The CDR3 is 15 residues long. The germline CDR1 and CDR2 sequences are SGDLS and YYNGEE. With 0 bases clipped from V and 7 bases from J, the junction kept 9 bases outside the gene matches.

The V and J genes are TRBV5-6 and TRBJ1-2, with D possibly TRBD1 on 6 matching bases. V lost 4 bases to trimming and J lost 8 bases, with 27 bases between them. Germline CDR1 SGHDT, CDR2 YYEEEE. CDR3 size: 17 residues. The CDR3 sequence is CASSNLTAGEISGGYTF. CDR3 nucleotides: TGTGCCAGCAGCAATCTAACGGCAGGGGAGATTTCCGGAGGCTACACCTTC. Variable domain in full (rest from reference TRBV5-6 and TRBJ1-2): DAGVTQSPTHLIKTRGQQVTLRCSPKSGHDTVSWYQQALGQGPQFIFQYYEEEERQRGNFPDRFSGHQFPNYSSELNVNALLLGDSALYLCASSNLTAGEISGGYTFGSGTRLTVV.

This chain uses TRBV29-1 with TRBJ2-1; no clear D gene. Germline CDR1 is SQVTM and CDR2 is ANQGSEA. This CDR3 is built from 10 residues. V was pared by 4 bases and J by 6 bases, with 4 bases between. This CDR3 is CSVVGNEQFF. The CDR3 DNA is TGCAGCGTTGTGGGCAATGAGCAGTTCTTC.

This CDR3 is CASSFDGTGKTEAFF. The CDR3 DNA reads TGCGCCAGCAGTTTCGACGGGACAGGGAAAACTGAAGCTTTCTTT. The chain uses TRBV5-1 and TRBJ1-1; 9 bases align to TRBD1. The CDR3 is made up of 15 amino acids. Trimming at V came to 5 bases and at J to 5 bases, leaving 10 bases not matched to a gene. Germline V CDR1 and CDR2: SGHRS, YFSETQ.

The chain couples TRBV4-1 to TRBJ2-7; TRBD2 aligns across 9 bases. V shed 0 bases and J 8 bases; nucleotides not matched to a gene: 11. Per germline, CDR1 MGHRA and CDR2 YSYEKL. The CDR3 length is 16 residues. The CDR3 DNA is TGCGCCAGCAGCCAAGAGCCGGCTAGCGGGAAACGGAAGCAGTACTTC. Translated, it gives CASSQEPASGKRKQYF.

This chain uses TRBV6-5 with TRBJ2-5; D unclear. Trimming shortened V by 2 bases and J by 5 bases, and 6 bases separated the two germline ends. This CDR3 spans 12 amino acids. Germline-derived CDR1 and CDR2 are MNHEY and SVGAGI. CDR3 amino acids: CASSYGRETQYF. CDR3 sequence (DNA): TGTGCCAGCAGTTACGGAAGGGAGACCCAGTACTTC.

V usage is TRBV29-1 and J usage is TRBJ2-1; 8 nucleotides match TRBD2. This CDR3 spans 14 amino acids. V shed 5 bases and J 6 bases; nucleotides not matched to a gene: 9. Germline-derived CDR1 and CDR2 are SQVTM and ANQGSEA. This chain's CDR3 is CSVLGASGSNEQFF. The CDR3 nucleotides read TGCAGCGTTCTTGGCGCGAGCGGGAGCAATGAGCAGTTCTTC.

The J gene is TRBJ2-3, the V gene TRBV29-1; D might be TRBD2 (5 bases). The CDR3 is 13 residues long. V was shortened by 7 bases and J by 3 bases, with 14 bases between the two germline ends. CDR1 is SQVTM, CDR2 ANQGSEA, per germline. CDR3 sequence (DNA): TGCAGCGCTCTGGAGGCGGAGACAGATACGCAGTATTTT. The encoded protein is CSALEAETDTQYF.

The rearrangement links TRBV4-3 to TRBJ1-2; a weak D match, TRBD1 (5 bases). CDR1 LGHNA and CDR2 YSLEER come from the germline V gene. The CDR3 runs 15 residues. V lost 2 bases, J lost 6 bases, and 16 bases lay in between. CDR3 sequence (DNA): TGCGCCAGCAGCCAAACGACAGCGCTTTTGGATGGCTACACCTTC. Translating gives CASSQTTALLDGYTF.

This chain joins TRBV11-1 and TRBJ1-5, with 7 bases lining up with TRBD1. The CDR3 runs 15 residues. With 8 bases clipped from V and 0 bases from J, the junction kept 7 bases outside the gene matches. CDR1 is SGHAT, CDR2 FQDESV, per germline (reference sequence). This CDR3 reads CASSGTENSNQPQHF. The CDR3 DNA reads TGTGCCAGCTCCGGGACAGAAAATAGCAATCAGCCCCAGCATTTT.

The CDR3 DNA is TGTGCCAGCAGTGCGACTGTTACAGATACGCAGTATTTT. It specifies CASSATVTDTQYF. This rearrangement joins TRBV25-1 to TRBJ2-3; D not certain. The CDR3 has 13 residues. V lost 4 bases, J lost 3 bases, and 8 bases lay in between. Germline CDR1 MGHDK, CDR2 SYGVNS.

V gene TRBV2 combines with J gene TRBJ2-1; D call uncertain. The CDR3 spans 15 residues. Trimming shortened V by 7 bases and J by 0 bases, and 13 bases separated the two germline ends. Germline V lookup: CDR1 SNHLY, CDR2 FYNNEI. The CDR3 sequence: CASTEAVSSYNEQFF. Here the CDR3 DNA reads TGTGCCAGCACCGAGGCCGTGAGCTCCTACAATGAGCAGTTCTTC.

The V and J genes are TRBV6-1 and TRBJ2-7, with D possibly TRBD1 on 6 matching bases. V dropped 5 bases and J dropped 4 bases, with 24 bases sitting between them. Germline CDR1 and CDR2: MNHNS and SASEGT. CDR3 length: 17 amino acids. For the CDR3, the DNA is TGTGCCAGCAGTCCTCTATCCGGGACACTTAATTCGTACGAGCAGTACTTC. It codes for CASSPLSGTLNSYEQYF.

In this sample, this clonotype turned up a few times. V is TRBV7-8 and J is TRBJ2-2; a possible D gene is TRBD2 (5 bases). The germline CDR1 and CDR2 sequences are SGHVS and FQNEAQ. Trimming removed 3 bases at V and 1 base at J, with 6 bases between. The CDR3 spans 14 residues. The CDR3 loop reads CASSLEVNTGELFF. In DNA form, the CDR3 reads TGTGCCAGCAGCTTGGAGGTGAACACCGGGGAGCTGTTTTTT.

This sequence joins TRBV5-6 and TRBJ1-1; possibly TRBD1 for D (5 bases). This CDR3 comprises 13 residues. The germline CDR1 and CDR2 sequences are SGHDT and YYEEEE. V lost 4 bases and J 5 bases, leaving 12 bases between the germline ends. The CDR3 DNA sequence: TGTGCCAGCAGCCTGGGACTTCCAACTGAAGCTTTCTTT. This encodes CASSLGLPTEAFF.

The genes are TRBV7-9 and TRBJ2-7; no clear D gene. Deletions cut 5 bases from V and 4 bases from J, with 12 bases between. The CDR3 covers 13 residues. Germline CDR1 SEHNR, CDR2 FQNEAQ (reference sequence). The CDR3 loop reads CASSPVGLYEQYF. The CDR3 coding sequence is TGTGCCAGCAGCCCCGTAGGCCTATACGAGCAGTACTTC. Based on the CDR3 plus reference TRBV7-9 and TRBJ2-7, the full variable domain is DTGVSQNPRHKITKRGQNVTFRCDPISEHNRLYWYRQTLGQGPEFLTYFQNEAQLEKSRLLSDRFSAERPKGSFSTLEIQRTEQGDSAMYLCASSPVGLYEQYFGPGTRLTVT.

This chain uses TRBV20-1 with TRBJ1-5; D is perhaps TRBD1 (5 bases). CDR3 length: 16 amino acids. V was pared by 4 bases and J by 6 bases, with 22 bases between. Germline V gives CDR1 DFQATT, CDR2 SNEGSKA (reference sequence). The CDR3 DNA reads TGCAGTGCTAAGAGTTCGGGCAGGGCTTGGTCTCAGCCCCAGCATTTT. This sequence encodes CSAKSSGRAWSQPQHF.

The chain employs TRBV7-9 and TRBJ1-3; the D gene is possibly TRBD1 (5 bases). Germline CDR1 and CDR2: SEHNR and FQNEAQ (reference sequence). CDR3 length equals 15 residues. The germline V and J ends were trimmed by 6 bases and 3 bases, with 15 bases remaining between them. CDR3 sequence (DNA): TGTGCCAGCAGTCGTGGGACCGCTAGTGGAAACACCATATATTTT. Translated, it gives CASSRGTASGNTIYF.

The chain combines TRBV4-3 with TRBJ2-7, with TRBD2 as a possible D gene (6 bases). Deletions cut 0 bases from V and 4 bases from J, with 13 bases between. Germline V CDR1 and CDR2: LGHNA, YSLEER. The CDR3 has 15 residues. CDR3 loop: CASSQDRLSGYEQYF. As DNA, the CDR3 is TGCGCCAGCAGCCAAGATCGGCTTAGCGGATACGAGCAGTACTTC.

The chain is built from TRBV15 and TRBJ2-7; either TRBD1 or TRBD2 may fit D (6 bases each). The CDR3 has 15 amino acids. V lost 8 bases and J 3 bases, leaving 20 bases between the germline ends. Germline CDR1 is LNHNV and CDR2 is YYDKDF (reference sequence). The CDR3 DNA sequence: TGTGCCACCTCCCCGGAGGGGGGCGGATTCTACGAGCAGTACTTC. This codes for CATSPEGGGFYEQYF.

V is TRBV28 and J is TRBJ2-7, with D hard to call. This CDR3 region has 13 residues. Trimming cost V 1 base and J 7 bases, with 11 bases left between them. Germline V gives CDR1 MDHEN, CDR2 SYDVKM. The CDR3 here is CASSLSFPKEQYF. In DNA form, the CDR3 reads TGTGCCAGCAGTTTATCATTCCCCAAAGAGCAGTACTTC.

The V call is TRBV19, the J call TRBJ2-7; either TRBD1 or TRBD2 may fit D (6 bases each). Trimming took 1 base from V and 3 from J, leaving 10 bases between them. Germline V gene lookup returns CDR1 LNHDA and CDR2 SQIVND (reference sequence). This CDR3 has 14 amino acids. CDR3 in DNA: TGTGCCAGTAGTATAGGACAGGACTACTACGAGCAGTACTTC. Translated, it gives CASSIGQDYYEQYF.

The chain has TRBV5-1 and TRBJ1-1, with a possible D match to TRBD1 (5 bases). CDR3 length equals 15 residues. The V gene lost 0 bases and the J gene lost 7 bases, with 16 bases spanning the gap. CDR1 and CDR2 from the germline V gene are SGHRS and YFSETQ. The CDR3 protein is CASSLAWGSSLEAFF. The CDR3 nucleotides are TGCGCCAGCAGCTTGGCCTGGGGGAGTTCACTTGAAGCTTTCTTT.

The J gene is TRBJ1-3, the V gene TRBV5-4; D is unclear. V lost 2 bases, J lost 3 bases, and 12 bases lay in between. The germline V gene has CDR1 SGHNT and CDR2 YYREEE (reference sequence). The CDR3 spans 15 residues. The CDR3: CASSFLLVCGNTIYF. The CDR3 DNA follows: TGTGCCAGCAGCTTTCTCCTAGTGTGTGGAAACACCATATATTTT.

The V and J genes are TRBV4-2 and TRBJ2-5, with unresolved D. Trimming took off 0 bases at V and 2 bases at J, with 22 bases between the two ends. This CDR3 is 19 amino acids long. Germline CDR1 LGHNA, CDR2 YNFKEQ. This CDR3 is CASSQDQVGWGSGQETQYF. For the CDR3, the DNA is TGTGCCAGCAGCCAAGATCAGGTCGGGTGGGGAAGTGGACAAGAGACCCAGTACTTC.

The chain links TRBV5-4 to TRBJ2-6; D may be TRBD1 (6 bases). CDR3 length equals 13 residues. The V end was cut by 7 bases, the J end by 2 bases, with 7 bases between. Germline CDR1 is SGHNT and CDR2 is YYREEE (reference sequence). Here the CDR3 DNA reads TGTGCCAGCGCAGGGGCTGGGGCCAACGTCCTGACTTTC. Translating it yields CASAGAGANVLTF. The whole variable domain, remainder taken from reference TRBV5-4 and TRBJ2-6, is ETGVTQSPTHLIKTRGQQVTLRCSSQSGHNTVSWYQQALGQGPQFIFQYYREEENGRGNFPPRFSGLQFPNYSSELNVNALELDDSALYLCASAGAGANVLTFGAGSRLTVL.

The chain combines TRBV20-1 with TRBJ2-5; 7 bases fit TRBD2. CDR1 is DFQATT, CDR2 SNEGSKA, per germline (reference sequence). After removal of 5 bases from V and 2 bases from J, the junction contained 8 bases not matched to a gene. This CDR3 has 14 amino acids. The CDR3 spells CSAGASGYQETQYF. CDR3 DNA sequence: TGCAGTGCTGGGGCTAGCGGATATCAAGAGACCCAGTACTTC.